This T cell receptor (beta chain) comes out of a study of T cell responses to AZD1222 COVID-19 vaccine (dated by TCRdb to about 2021). About the study as a whole: A total of just over 230 trial participants underwent TCR sequencing, of whom 207 received two doses of AZD1222 and approximately 25 received two doses of the MenACWY control vaccine. Trial participants were enrolled into age subgroups of 18-55, 56-69 and 70-plus years, which contained roughly 140, 27 and 60 TCR-sequenced participants, respectively.

The CDR3 regions of human TCRbeta chains were subjected to immunosequencing. As for the authors' bioinformatics: TCRs in the repertoires were compared against a reference library of SARS-CoV-2-specific TCRs that had been generated with the MIRA antigen-specificity platform. Breadth was defined as the fraction of unique TCRs that were SARS-CoV-2-associated. Depth was defined as the fraction of total T cells that were SARS-CoV-2-associated. Each spike-specific TCR was assigned to its reactive spike region and to a CD4 or CD8 class using the MIRA data. Log10-transformed breadth and depth values were compared by one-way ANOVA with Sidak's multiple comparisons tests. TCRdb carries this immuneACCESS record with in-frame sequences only. Its versions omit some clonotypes, under half of them owing to an unresolved V gene in the studies checked, with the rest unexplained. D and trimming come from the DNA, and the V and J calls and clone size come from that table. This sample's table lists about 140,000 clones. The top ten clonotypes cover over 2% of the sample.

The time point label here, explained by the study, means: baseline before first vaccination. The vaccinee samples were drawn from two UK trials, COV001 and COV002, one of which was a single-blind randomized controlled phase 2/3 trial testing AZD1222 (ChAdOx1 nCoV-19) in healthy adults. For TCRbeta chain sequencing, PBMC samples from trial participants were taken at day 0 and at day 28 after the second dose. A remark on this clone: Its recognized antigen is unknown.

General conclusions and limits of the study: The 56-69-year group was small, and its depth increase did not reach significance, likely because of low power. CD4 TCRs associated with the vaccine covered the entire spike protein, and the dominant responses were in regions 160-218 and 743-854. Reportedly, close to half of the unique spike-specific TCRs recognized epitopes lying outside the regions that are mutated in the B.1.351 and B.1.1.7 variants. After two AZD1222 doses, both the breadth and the depth of spike-specific TCRs were significantly higher than at day 0 and than in MenACWY recipients. Participants were mostly white British and included more females than males, and it was suggested by the authors that clonal diversity may have been underestimated. Conclusions about previously exposed vaccinees were limited because only six AZD1222 recipients were SARS-CoV-2 seropositive at baseline. Because no samples from the day 14 peak response were available, repertoires could be characterized only after the peak T cell response.

The germline ends are 21 bases apart after V is trimmed by 6 bases and J by 13 bases. The CDR3 holds 13 amino acids from the cysteine to the phenylalanine. Only the CDR3 region is kept as DNA, spanning 39 bases read in frame from base 1. The sample was peripheral blood. The receptor comes from an adult in good health. Recombination linked TRBV12-3 or TRBV12-4 to TRBJ1-2, and possibly TRBD1, on 5 matching bases. The CDR3 in this case is CASRTGTHPVSTF. The nucleotide sequence reads TGTGCCAGCAGAACCGGGACCCATCCGGTTAGCACCTTC.